The source of this TCR beta chain is a study of cytotoxic CD8 clonotypes in ibrutinib-treated CLL. The overall study: Within the patient group, under 12 were relapsed/refractory and around 15 treatment-naive, and approximately 17 were IGHV unmutated.

This clone was counted between two and nine times. Its antigen remains unknown. Study-wide findings and caveats: Shared public clonotypes were rare, and on treatment they either got smaller or stayed the same. Measured clonality at baseline was greater than in age-matched healthy donors and tracked with circulating CD8+ T-cell counts.

The method was immunoSEQ multiplex PCR; TCRdb's version includes in-frame clones alone and lacks a portion of them. The table records approximately 100,000 clones, 45% to 65% of them present only once. Germline assignment: CDR1 SGHRS and CDR2 YFSETQ. V trimming: 6 bases; J trimming: 5 bases; junction bases outside the gene matches: 14. This CDR3 has 15 amino acids. This rearrangement joins TRBV5-1 to TRBJ2-7, with 7 bases identical to TRBD1. The receptor was isolated from a human donor with chronic lymphocytic leukemia. Sequencing was performed on PBMCs, taken after 24 months of ibrutinib treatment. The CDR3 sequence is CASNPFNRGSNEQYF. For the CDR3, the DNA is TGCGCCAGCAACCCCTTCAACAGGGGTTCCAACGAGCAGTACTTC.